A single sample is the source of the 14 T cell receptor beta chains below, sequenced in a study of shared clonotypes between healthy human individuals. TCRdb's table, derived via immunoSEQ multiplex PCR, lists solely in-frame clones and lacks some. Of some 500,000 clones listed, roughly 80% are singletons. Sequenced sample: PBMCs. Receptors were obtained from a middle-aged woman in good health. Some clones in this sample may be carry-over from other donors' samples.

This sequence joins TRBV29-1 and TRBJ2-1; D possibly corresponds to TRBD1 (5 bases). CDR3 size: 13 residues. The germline V gene encodes CDR1 SQVTM and CDR2 ANQGSEA. Trimming removed 5 bases from V and 5 bases from J, with 13 bases in between. The CDR3 DNA sequence: TGCAGCGTTATGCAGGTGGGGCACAATGAGCAGTTCTTC. Residues: CSVMQVGHNEQFF.

This clone was detected only a few times. Since a much larger clone is just one base distant, this may be a read error. V is TRBV11-2 and J is TRBJ1-2; no definite D call. V was pared by 1 base and J by 6 bases, with 12 bases between. The CDR3 sequence is 14 residues long. Germline values: CDR1 SGHAT, CDR2 FQNNGV. The CDR3 DNA sequence: TGTGCCAGCAGCTTAGCCTTCGGTTCCCATGGCTACACCTTC. Protein: CASSLAFGSHGYTF.

In regard to this clone: A single base is all that separates this from a far larger clone, so a read error is likely. The rearrangement uses TRBV2 and TRBJ2-5; TRBD1 is a possible D gene (6 bases). Trimming took off 8 bases at V and 4 bases at J, with 23 bases between the two ends. This CDR3 region has 16 residues. Germline CDR1 is SNHLY and CDR2 is FYNNEI. CDR3 sequence: CASSADTGMNGETQYF. The CDR3 DNA is TGTGCCAGCTCTGCCGATACAGGGATGAACGGAGAGACCCAGTACTTC.

This clone was seen repeatedly, ten times or more. Other DNA sequences of this sample code for an identical CDR3. This chain connects TRBV4-2 to TRBJ1-5; D is undetermined. Germline V gene lookup returns CDR1 LGHNA and CDR2 YNFKEQ. The length of the CDR3 is 15 residues. The V and J ends lost 0 bases and 2 bases respectively, with 8 bases between them. CDR3 protein: CASSQEFWGNQPQHF. The CDR3 DNA sequence: TGTGCCAGCAGCCAAGAGTTTTGGGGCAATCAGCCCCAGCATTTT.

The chain uses TRBV30 and TRBJ2-1; the D is unclear. The germline V gene encodes CDR1 GTSNPN and CDR2 SVGIG (reference sequence). This CDR3 region has 11 residues. V lost 8 bases and J 6 bases, leaving 11 bases between the germline ends. The CDR3 is CAGVGANEQFF. CDR3 sequence (DNA): TGTGCCGGCGTTGGCGCCAATGAGCAGTTCTTC.

This clone was found a few times. This chain links TRBV11-2 with TRBJ2-1; 12 nucleotides agree with TRBD2. This CDR3 is 15 amino acids long. The germline V gene encodes CDR1 SGHAT and CDR2 FQNNGV. The J segment lost 9 bases and the V segment lost 9 bases, leaving 12 bases of the junction unmatched. CDR3 DNA sequence: TGTGCCAGTCATCTAGCGGGAGGGCGGTTGGTTGAGCAGTTCTTC. It specifies CASHLAGGRLVEQFF.

This clone was counted only a few times. The chain is built from TRBV5-6 and TRBJ1-4; D ambiguous. Trimming stripped 4 bases from V and 3 bases from J, with 7 bases between. This CDR3 has 13 residues. Germline CDR1 is SGHDT and CDR2 is YYEEEE. Here the CDR3 reads CASSRTANEKLFF. CDR3 bases: TGTGCCAGCAGCCGGACCGCTAATGAAAAACTGTTTTTT.

A note on this clone: Because the CDR3 is missing its conserved closing phenylalanine or tryptophan, this is likely a read error. This chain links TRBV4-3 with TRBJ2-3; 7 nucleotides agree with TRBD1. The CDR3 runs to 15 residues. Germline V gene sequence: CDR1 LGHNA, CDR2 YSLEER. The CDR3, as DNA: TGCGCCAGCAGCCAGGAGCTTAGAGGGACAGATGCGCAGTATTCT. Translation gives CASSQELRGTDAQYS.

The CDR3 loop reads CASSQLGMDTEAFF. DNA for the CDR3: TGTGCCAGCAGCCAGCTCGGGATGGACACTGAAGCTTTCTTT. This rearrangement joins TRBV4-2 to TRBJ1-1; no clear D. Germline CDR1 and CDR2: LGHNA and YNFKEQ. With 3 bases removed from V and 3 bases from J, the gap between germline ends came to 11 bases. The CDR3 loop spans 14 amino acids.

V and J are TRBV29-1 and TRBJ2-7, with 8 bases matching TRBD1. Trimming removed 4 bases from V and 6 bases from J; junction bases left unmatched: 2. The CDR3 runs 11 residues. Germline loops: CDR1 SQVTM, CDR2 ANQGSEA. The CDR3 sequence is CSVARGPEQYF. The CDR3 region has the DNA TGCAGCGTTGCCAGGGGGCCCGAGCAGTACTTC.

The chain links TRBV6-5 to TRBJ2-5, with 8 bases aligning to TRBD2. The CDR3 extends over 15 amino acids. Germline-derived CDR1 and CDR2 are MNHEY and SVGAGI. J was trimmed by 5 bases and V by 0 bases; bases with no gene match: 5. CDR3 nucleotides: TGTGCCAGCAGTTACTCTGGGACTAGAGGGGAGACCCAGTACTTC. This codes for CASSYSGTRGETQYF.

Judged by abundance, this clone is medium-sized. This sample includes further DNA sequences coding for the same CDR3. The V gene is TRBV29-1, the J gene TRBJ1-1, with D unclear. Germline V lookup: CDR1 SQVTM, CDR2 ANQGSEA. V lost 4 bases, J lost 4 bases, and 7 bases lay in between. This CDR3 comprises 11 residues. CDR3 amino acids: CSVARGTEAFF. In nucleotides, the CDR3 is TGCAGCGTTGCCCGAGGCACTGAAGCTTTCTTT. Together with reference TRBV29-1 and TRBJ1-1, the CDR3 gives the full variable domain: SAVISQKPSRDICQRGTSLTIQCQVDSQVTMMFWYRQQPGQSLTLIATANQGSEATYESGFVIDKFPISRPNLTFSTLTVSNMSPEDSSIYLCSVARGTEAFFGQGTRLTVV.

The chain links TRBV4-3 to TRBJ2-7; TRBD2 might be the D (5 bases). CDR1 is LGHNA, CDR2 YSLEER, per germline. V was shortened by 0 bases and J by 4 bases, with 13 bases between the two germline ends. The CDR3 contains 15 residues. CDR3 DNA sequence: TGCGCCAGCAGCCAAGAAGGCGGACGGACTTACGAGCAGTACTTC. This encodes CASSQEGGRTYEQYF.

The chain employs TRBV7-9 and TRBJ2-2; 8 nucleotides match TRBD2. V dropped 1 base and J dropped 7; count of bases not matched to a gene: 5. The CDR3 spans 15 residues. Germline V gene sequence: CDR1 SEHNR, CDR2 FQNEAQ (reference sequence). CDR3 region: CASSLGSGTVGELFF. The CDR3 DNA reads as TGTGCCAGCAGCTTAGGTAGCGGGACGGTCGGGGAGCTGTTTTTT. Full variable domain (remainder filled in from reference TRBV7-9 and TRBJ2-2): DTGVSQNPRHKITKRGQNVTFRCDPISEHNRLYWYRQTLGQGPEFLTYFQNEAQLEKSRLLSDRFSAERPKGSFSTLEIQRTEQGDSAMYLCASSLGSGTVGELFFGEGSRLTVL.